The 14 T cell receptor beta chains reported below all come from one sample, sequenced in a study of blood T cells in healthy people across ages. Through a sample-barcoded 5' primer and a J-beta primer mix, a second PCR was run for roughly 6 to 12 cycles. TCRdb reprocessed the 5' RACE reads with MiXCR, giving one entry per CDR3 protein. Among more than 500,000 distinct CDR3 sequences, about 26% were seen once, and the ten largest hold approximately 3.6%. Another study also made use of these data, one on T cells of mothers and their children.

Sequencing was carried out using blood. These receptors came from a boy between 2 and 10 years old in good health.

The chain couples TRBV29-1 to TRBJ2-7; D possibly uses TRBD1 or TRBD2 (6 bases each). CDR1 is SQVTM and CDR2 is ANQGSEA in the germline V gene. This CDR3 has 12 residues. Trimming cost V 6 bases and J 2 bases, with 11 bases left between them. The CDR3 loop is CSVERGAYEQYF. In DNA, the CDR3 is TGCAGCGTCGAGAGGGGGGCCTACGAGCAGTACTTC.

The V gene is TRBV12-3 or TRBV12-4, the J gene TRBJ1-1, with 7 bases that match TRBD1. CDR3 size: 14 residues. V shed 7 bases and J 1 base; nucleotides not matched to a gene: 6. CDR3 residues: CASITDRANTEAFF. The CDR3 DNA follows: TGTGCCAGCATCACTGACAGGGCGAACACTGAAGCTTTCTTT.

V and J are TRBV5-4 and TRBJ2-1, with 10 bases fitting TRBD2. Germline lookup yields CDR1 SGHNT and CDR2 YYREEE (reference sequence). This CDR3 has 15 amino acids. With 2 bases clipped from V and 6 bases from J, the junction kept 5 bases outside the gene matches. The CDR3: CASSLTGLASNEQFF. CDR3 nucleotide sequence: TGTGCCAGCAGCTTAACGGGACTAGCGAGCAATGAGCAGTTCTTC.

The sample holds a few counts of this clonotype. This sequence joins TRBV12-5 and TRBJ1-4; maybe TRBD1 (5 bases). The germline V gene encodes CDR1 LGHNT and CDR2 FRNRAP. The CDR3 totals 14 residues. Between the trimmed V and J ends, which lost 4 bases and 7 bases, there was a span of 13 bases. Written as DNA, the CDR3 is TGTGCTAGTGGTTGGCAAGACAGCTCTGAAAAACTGTTTTTT. Translation gives CASGWQDSSEKLFF.

J is TRBJ2-2 and V is TRBV5-5; perhaps TRBD1 as D (6 bases). Trimming took 1 base from V and 6 from J, leaving 13 bases between them. Per the germline V gene, CDR1 is SGHKS and CDR2 is YYEKEE (reference sequence). The CDR3 spans 15 residues. As DNA, the CDR3 is TGTGCCAGCAGCTTGATGTCAGGGGCCCCCGGGGAGCTGTTTTTT. This gives the protein CASSLMSGAPGELFF.

The genes are TRBV20-1 and TRBJ2-5; no reliable D call. With 6 bases removed from V and 3 bases from J, the gap between germline ends came to 11 bases. The CDR3 extends over 12 amino acids. Per germline, CDR1 DFQATT and CDR2 SNEGSKA (reference sequence). The chain's CDR3 is CSAQGWEETQYF. For the CDR3, the DNA is TGCAGTGCACAAGGCTGGGAAGAGACCCAGTACTTC.

This clonotype was seen only a few times. This sequence joins TRBV6-5 and TRBJ1-5; a weak D match, TRBD1 (5 bases). V lost 4 bases, J lost 0 bases, and 13 bases lay in between. Germline CDR1 reads MNHEY; CDR2 reads SVGAGI. The CDR3 has 16 amino acids. CDR3 bases: TGTGCCAGCAGTTGGGACGGAATATATAGCAATCAGCCCCAGCATTTT. Encoded protein: CASSWDGIYSNQPQHF.

This clonotype has a handful of counts. This rearrangement joins TRBV30 to TRBJ1-2; 7 positions match TRBD1. The germline V gene has CDR1 GTSNPN and CDR2 SVGIG (reference sequence). J was trimmed by 4 bases and V by 8 bases; bases with no gene match: 7. The CDR3 runs 12 residues. CDR3 nucleotides: TGTGCCAGTGACAGGGAGACCTATGGCTACACCTTC. It is translated as CASDRETYGYTF.

The chain employs TRBV9 and TRBJ1-2; the D is unclear. Per the germline V gene, CDR1 is SGDLS and CDR2 is YYNGEE. Trimming cost V 7 bases and J 14 bases, with 15 bases left between them. The CDR3 is made up of 10 amino acids. The CDR3 region is CASGSYSMTF. The DNA of the CDR3 is TGTGCCAGCGGTTCGTACAGCATGACCTTC.

This clonotype was seen only a few times. The V and J genes are TRBV3-1 and TRBJ1-5, with D possibly being TRBD1 (5 bases). Germline loops: CDR1 LGHDT, CDR2 YNNKEL (reference sequence). With 1 base removed from V and 6 bases from J, the gap between germline ends came to 10 bases. CDR3 length: 14 amino acids. The CDR3 DNA follows: TGTGCCAGCAGCCAAGTTGGGGGAGGTCAGCCCCAGCATTTT. It translates to CASSQVGGGQPQHF.

This clonotype was picked up a small number of times. This chain joins TRBV5-1 and TRBJ2-5; TRBD2 matches 12 bases. The CDR3 runs 16 residues. Germline V gives CDR1 SGHRS, CDR2 YFSETQ. V was clipped by 2 bases and J by 5 bases; unmatched bases: 7. As DNA, the CDR3 is TGCGCCAGCAGCTTCATACTAGCGGGGGGCTCGGAGACCCAGTACTTC. It is translated as CASSFILAGGSETQYF.

This clonotype has more than one count but fewer than ten. The rearrangement links TRBV2 to TRBJ2-5, with TRBD1 as a possible D gene (6 bases). The CDR3 spans 15 residues. Germline V gives CDR1 SNHLY, CDR2 FYNNEI. The V end was cut by 6 bases, the J end by 4 bases, with 18 bases between. CDR3 sequence reads: CASRRQQGSSETQYF. The CDR3 DNA sequence: TGTGCCAGCAGGAGACAACAGGGATCCTCAGAGACCCAGTACTTC.

This clonotype has only a few counts. The chain carries TRBV7-9 and TRBJ2-7; 7 nucleotides match TRBD2. CDR3 size: 17 residues. Per the germline V gene, CDR1 is SEHNR and CDR2 is FQNEAQ (reference sequence). Unmatched junction bases numbered 14, after V lost 4 bases and J lost 2 bases. The CDR3 DNA is TGTGCCAGCAGCTCCTACCAAACTAGCGTGGGTCCCTACGAGCAGTACTTC. It codes for CASSSYQTSVGPYEQYF. Full variable domain (rest looked up from reference TRBV7-9 and TRBJ2-7): DTGVSQNPRHKITKRGQNVTFRCDPISEHNRLYWYRQTLGQGPEFLTYFQNEAQLEKSRLLSDRFSAERPKGSFSTLEIQRTEQGDSAMYLCASSSYQTSVGPYEQYFGPGTRLTVT.

The chain uses TRBV29-1 and TRBJ1-1; D is unclear. Trimming took off 4 bases at V and 6 bases at J, with 15 bases between the two ends. The CDR3 is made up of 13 amino acids. Germline V gene data show CDR1 as SQVTM and CDR2 as ANQGSEA. This CDR3 reads CSVGLATEAEAFF. The CDR3 nucleotides read TGCAGCGTTGGACTTGCTACGGAGGCTGAAGCTTTCTTT.